This TCR beta chain emerged from a study of blood T cells in healthy people across ages. Study-wide context: The template switching approach captured approximately one barcoded beta molecule for every two T cells.

Notes on the study in general: Estimated diversity across one million T cells was deemed an underestimate.

As concerns this clonotype: Its target is not known.

The use of a sample-barcoded 5' primer and a J-beta primer mix characterized a second PCR of roughly 6 to 11 cycles. Unique molecular identifiers of 12 random nucleotides labeled each cDNA. Individual samples furnished no less than 2.5 million CDR3-containing paired-end reads apiece. One entry per CDR3 protein results from TCRdb running MiXCR on the 5' RACE reads. The table records some 750,000 distinct CDR3 sequences, about a fifth of them present only once. The germline V gene has CDR1 MNHNY and CDR2 SVGAGI (reference sequence). This CDR3 is built from 15 residues. Trimming removed 2 bases from V and 4 bases from J; junction bases left unmatched: 5.

Material: blood. The TCR originated in a man between 65 and 80 years old in good health. V is TRBV6-6 and J is TRBJ1-3; 7 bases align to TRBD1. CDR3 sequence reads: CASSYEGARGNTIYF. The CDR3, as DNA: TGTGCCAGCAGTTACGAGGGGGCTAGAGGAAACACCATATATTTT.